This TCR beta chain stems from a study of T cell repertoires in cytomegalovirus infection (dated by TCRdb to about 2019). For context, the study as a whole: Because public TCR beta signatures pointed to carriage of CMV infection together with the matching HLA type, the HLA type of each donor mattered for the analysis.

This clonotype appeared a few times. Its antigen target is currently unknown. Base qualities are not provided; no much larger clone lies one nucleotide away. Study-wide findings and limitations: In the ex vivo response, HLA-C-restricted CMV-specific TCR beta clonotypes were dominant, and in two of eight donors the single most frequent clonotype came from this HLA-C-restricted group. Carriers of CMV infection plus the relevant HLA type were discriminated by the cumulative frequency of public TCR beta family members in the study cohort and in an independent approximately 340-donor cohort.

TCRdb names Illumina HiSeq 1500 as the instrument used. Through fastp at Q25 and MiXCR, TCRdb rebuilt clones from the public reads, retaining in-frame beta chains. Identical CDR3 protein sequences are pooled into one entry, listed with their most common genes and DNA. The sample includes about 740,000 distinct CDR3 sequences, with roughly a third observed a single time. The biggest ten clones account for 2.5% to 3% of the sample. V loses 3 bases of germline sequence and J loses 0 bases, and the interval between the two ends is 11 bases. The cysteine opens and the phenylalanine closes a CDR3 of 15 amino acids. The kept DNA is CDR3 alone, 45 bases in frame from the first base. Reading the germline V gene (reference sequence) gives CDR1 LNHNV and CDR2 YYDKDF.

This TCR derives from a human donor in good health (CMV status not recorded). Some clones in this sample may be carry-over from other donors' samples. Recombination connected TRBV15 to TRBJ1-2; the D gene cannot be named for sure. Source material: PBMCs. For the CDR3, the sequence is CATSSDRHPNYGYTF. The sequenced DNA is TGTGCCACCAGCAGTGATCGACATCCTAACTATGGCTACACCTTC.